Listed here are 17 T cell receptor beta chains from one sample, sequenced in a study of blood T cell repertoires in COVID-19. TCRdb keeps only in-frame clones here, not all; method: immunoSEQ multiplex PCR. The table shows about 360,000 clones, with around nine tenths occurring only once. Sequenced input: peripheral blood. Receptors originate from a human donor in a cohort sampled during active COVID-19.

CDR3 region: CASSSASSAEQFF. The DNA for the CDR3 is TGTGCCAGCAGCTCGGCTAGCAGCGCTGAGCAGTTCTTC. The chain couples TRBV5-4 to TRBJ2-1; D is possibly TRBD2 (5 bases). V shed 3 bases and J shed 9 bases, with 13 bases lying between them. The CDR3 runs 13 residues. The germline CDR1 and CDR2 sequences are SGHNT and YYREEE (reference sequence).

This clone was seen just once. This chain links TRBV10-3 with TRBJ2-1; the D gene is possibly TRBD2 (6 bases). This CDR3 comprises 15 residues. Germline CDR1 and CDR2: ENHRY and SYGVKD. The V gene lost 2 bases and the J gene lost 8 bases, with 16 bases spanning the gap. For the CDR3, the DNA is TGTGCCATCAGTGAGGGGGGTGGGAGGACGGATGAGCAGTTCTTC. Its translation is CAISEGGGRTDEQFF.

This chain uses TRBV28 with TRBJ2-7, with TRBD2 as a possible D gene (6 bases). Germline V gene sequence: CDR1 MDHEN, CDR2 SYDVKM. Trimming took 11 bases from V and 2 from J, leaving 13 bases between them. CDR3 length: 12 amino acids. The CDR3 loop is CACRRGAYEQYF. CDR3 in DNA: TGTGCCTGCCGGCGGGGAGCCTACGAGCAGTACTTC.

J is TRBJ1-6 and V is TRBV5-6; maybe TRBD1 (6 bases). The V end lost 3 bases, the J end lost 2 bases, and 9 bases lay between the germline ends. The CDR3 contains 15 residues. Per the germline V gene, CDR1 is SGHDT and CDR2 is YYEEEE. The CDR3 sequence is CASSYRETYNSPLHF. In nucleotides, the CDR3 is TGTGCCAGCAGCTACAGGGAAACCTATAATTCACCCCTCCACTTT.

This chain links TRBV6-5 with TRBJ2-2; the D is unclear. The germline V gene encodes CDR1 MNHEY and CDR2 SVGAGI. The ends were cut back, 5 bases at V and 7 bases at J, with 8 bases in the middle. CDR3 length: 12 residues. The CDR3 DNA reads as TGTGCCAGCAGTCTGAGAGACGGGGAGCTGTTTTTT. This translates into CASSLRDGELFF.

This clone was observed a single time. The J gene is TRBJ2-2, the V gene TRBV7-2; 11 nucleotides match TRBD2. Per germline, CDR1 SGHTA and CDR2 FQGNSA. V trimming: 5 bases; J trimming: 1 base; junction bases outside the gene matches: 3. CDR3 length: 16 amino acids. The CDR3 here is CASSTLAGENTGELFF. CDR3 coding DNA: TGTGCCAGCAGCACACTAGCGGGGGAGAACACCGGGGAGCTGTTTTTT. Variable domain in full (rest from reference TRBV7-2 and TRBJ2-2): GAGVSQSPSNKVTEKGKDVELRCDPISGHTALYWYRQSLGQGLEFLIYFQGNSAPDKSGLPSDRFSAERTGGSVSTLTIQRTQQEDSAVYLCASSTLAGENTGELFFGEGSRLTVL.

In its sample, this clone was seen a few times. The chain recombines TRBV19 with TRBJ2-7; D is perhaps TRBD2 (6 bases). The V end was cut by 3 bases, the J end by 7 bases, with 13 bases between. The CDR3 extends over 13 amino acids. Germline V lookup: CDR1 LNHDA, CDR2 SQIVND (reference sequence). The CDR3 bases are TGTGCCAGTAGTATGGAGGGGCGCGGGGAGCAGTACTTC. Translating gives CASSMEGRGEQYF.

This chain links TRBV9 with TRBJ2-5; 13 bases match TRBD2. The CDR3 loop spans 15 amino acids. Germline CDR1 and CDR2: SGDLS and YYNGEE. The junction had 5 bases not matched to a gene; V was cut back by 4 bases and J by 5 bases. CDR3 sequence: CASSTSGRAYETQYF. CDR3 in DNA: TGTGCCAGCAGCACTAGCGGGAGGGCCTACGAGACCCAGTACTTC.

This clone appeared once. CDR3 protein: CASSLASGAEETQYF. CDR3 nucleotide sequence: TGCGCCAGCAGCTTGGCTAGCGGAGCTGAAGAGACCCAGTACTTC. The chain joins TRBV5-1 to TRBJ2-5, with TRBD2 matching 7 bases. CDR1 and CDR2 from the germline V gene are SGHRS and YFSETQ. CDR3 length: 15 residues. J was trimmed by 3 bases and V by 0 bases; bases with no gene match: 5.

The chain joins TRBV28 to TRBJ2-1, with 10 bases aligning to TRBD2. The CDR3 totals 17 residues. Looked up from germline, CDR1 is MDHEN and CDR2 is SYDVKM. With V trimmed by 3 bases and J by 7 bases, 12 bases remained unmatched. CDR3: CASSFEFRNSGRNEQFF. The CDR3, as DNA: TGTGCCAGCAGTTTTGAGTTTCGGAATAGCGGGAGGAATGAGCAGTTCTTC.

The V and J genes are TRBV19 and TRBJ1-1, with a tentative D call TRBD1 (6 bases). Trimming took off 1 base at V and 1 base at J, with 13 bases between the two ends. The CDR3 runs to 16 residues. The V gene's germline CDR1 is LNHDA and CDR2 SQIVND (reference sequence). The CDR3 protein is CASSIVEDRPNTEAFF. The CDR3 nucleotides read TGTGCCAGTAGTATAGTGGAGGACAGACCGAACACTGAAGCTTTCTTT.

The chain recombines TRBV28 with TRBJ2-7; 8 bases match TRBD2. Trimming cost V 3 bases and J 0 bases; bases outside gene matches: 10. The CDR3 has 17 residues. The germline CDR1 and CDR2 sequences are MDHEN and SYDVKM. The CDR3 coding sequence is TGTGCCAGCAGTTTCCCGTCTCTAGCGGGCGGCTCCTACGAGCAGTACTTC. It is translated as CASSFPSLAGGSYEQYF.

This CDR3 reads CASSSGTSGRAAYEQYF. The CDR3 nucleotides read TGTGCCAGCAGCTCCGGGACTAGCGGGAGGGCCGCCTACGAGCAGTACTTC. The rearrangement uses TRBV5-6 and TRBJ2-7; the match to TRBD2 covers 16 bases. This CDR3 comprises 17 residues. V gave up 3 bases and J gave up 2 bases; unmatched junction bases: 5. Germline assignment: CDR1 SGHDT and CDR2 YYEEEE.

The chain joins TRBV3-1 (or the pseudogene TRBV3-2) to TRBJ2-7; 7 nucleotides line up with TRBD2. V shed 0 bases and J 4 bases; nucleotides not matched to a gene: 24. The CDR3 runs 21 residues. Germline CDR1 is LGHDT and CDR2 is YNNKEL (reference sequence). The CDR3 is CASSQEGWASGVLGKRYEQYF. CDR3 bases: TGTGCCAGCAGCCAAGAAGGGTGGGCTAGCGGAGTTTTAGGGAAGAGATACGAGCAGTACTTC.

J is TRBJ1-1 and V is TRBV7-8; D is uncertain. Germline CDR1 reads SGHVS; CDR2 reads FQNEAQ. V was trimmed by 3 bases and J by 4 bases, leaving 15 bases between them. This CDR3 contains 15 residues. CDR3 in DNA: TGTGCCAGCAGCTTCCTCAGGCTTCTTACCACTGAAGCTTTCTTT. Its protein is CASSFLRLLTTEAFF.

The rearrangement links TRBV11-3 to TRBJ2-1, with a weak D call TRBD1 (7 bases). The germline CDR1 and CDR2 sequences are SGHNT and YENEEA. This CDR3 region has 13 residues. V was pared by 6 bases and J by 9 bases, with 15 bases between. The CDR3 DNA sequence: TGTGCCAGCAGTATACGGGGGACAGCTGAGCAGTTCTTC. Its translation: CASSIRGTAEQFF. Full variable domain (missing parts from reference TRBV11-3 and TRBJ2-1): EAGVVQSPRYKIIEKKQPVAFWCNPISGHNTLYWYLQNLGQGPELLIRYENEEAVDDSQLPKDRFSAERLKGVDSTLKIQPAELGDSAVYLCASSIRGTAEQFFGPGTRLTVL.

The CDR3 DNA sequence: TGTGCCAGCACCCGTGGGGGGACCACCGGGGAGCTGTTTTTT. Its translation is CASTRGGTTGELFF. The chain couples TRBV11-2 to TRBJ2-2, with a weak D call TRBD2 (6 bases). V was shortened by 7 bases and J by 4 bases, with 13 bases between the two germline ends. The V gene's germline CDR1 is SGHAT and CDR2 FQNNGV. CDR3 length: 14 residues. The full variable domain, rest sourced from reference TRBV11-2 and TRBJ2-2, is EAGVAQSPRYKIIEKRQSVAFWCNPISGHATLYWYQQILGQGPKLLIQFQNNGVVDDSQLPKDRFSAERLKGVDSTLKIQPAKLEDSAVYLCASTRGGTTGELFFGEGSRLTVL.